Each of the 12 T cell receptor beta chains below was sequenced from the same sample in a study of shared clonotypes between healthy human individuals. Sequencing was performed with immunoSEQ multiplex PCR; in TCRdb, only in-frame clones are kept and a portion is missing. The sample records 2 million to 2.5 million clones, about nine tenths being singletons. Sequencing used naive CD4+ T cells from PBMCs. As to subset: CD45RA+ positively selected. The receptors shown here come from a man aged 18 to 30 in good health. Some clones in this sample may be carry-over from other donors' samples.

The chain employs TRBV6-5 and TRBJ2-5; no clear D. CDR1 is MNHEY and CDR2 is SVGAGI in the germline V gene. V lost 5 bases to trimming and J lost 5 bases, with 12 bases between them. The CDR3 is made up of 13 amino acids. CDR3 in amino acids: CASSPQSWETQYF. CDR3 nucleotides: TGTGCCAGCAGTCCCCAATCATGGGAGACCCAGTACTTC.

This chain connects TRBV9 to TRBJ1-4; D gene unclear. The CDR3 runs 17 residues. Trimming pared 2 bases from V and 5 bases from J, leaving 19 bases between. Germline V gene lookup returns CDR1 SGDLS and CDR2 YYNGEE. CDR3 residues: CASSVLSRYGKNEKLFF. The CDR3 nucleotides are TGTGCCAGCAGCGTCTTATCCCGATACGGAAAGAATGAAAAACTGTTTTTT.

This clone was detected once. V is TRBV6-6 and J is TRBJ2-2, with D uncertain. The CDR3 extends over 12 amino acids. Per the germline V gene, CDR1 is MNHNY and CDR2 is SVGAGI (reference sequence). Trimming pared 3 bases from V and 6 bases from J, leaving 5 bases between. CDR3 DNA: TGTGCCAGCAGTTATTCGGCCGGGGAGCTGTTTTTT. Translating it yields CASSYSAGELFF.

The chain's CDR3 is CASSRDYTDTQYF. The CDR3 nucleotides are TGTGCCAGCAGCCGCGACTACACAGATACGCAGTATTTT. The chain is built from TRBV25-1 and TRBJ2-3; D is perhaps TRBD2 (5 bases). V was cut by 6 bases and J by 2 bases, with 9 bases left in between. The germline V gene has CDR1 MGHDK and CDR2 SYGVNS. The CDR3 covers 13 residues.

The rearrangement uses TRBV20-1 and TRBJ1-4; no clear D. Per the germline V gene, CDR1 is DFQATT and CDR2 is SNEGSKA (reference sequence). This CDR3 contains 11 residues. V dropped 0 bases and J dropped 10 bases, with 6 bases sitting between them. CDR3: CSARESGKLFF. CDR3 DNA sequence: TGCAGTGCTAGAGAAAGCGGAAAACTGTTTTTT.

J is TRBJ2-3 and V is TRBV5-1, with D possibly matching TRBD1 (7 bases). V lost 6 bases, J lost 4 bases, and 18 bases lay in between. The CDR3 consists of 15 residues. Germline assignment: CDR1 SGHRS and CDR2 YFSETQ. CDR3 nucleotides: TGCGCCAGCAACTCGTGGCAGGGGGGCTCAGATACGCAGTATTTT. This gives the protein CASNSWQGGSDTQYF.

The CDR3 is CASSRTDSSNEQFF. In nucleotides, the CDR3 is TGTGCCAGCAGCCGGACAGATAGTAGCAATGAGCAGTTCTTC. The chain couples TRBV5-4 to TRBJ2-1; a weak D match, TRBD1 (6 bases). The germline V gene encodes CDR1 SGHNT and CDR2 YYREEE (reference sequence). V was cut by 4 bases and J by 6 bases, with 14 bases left in between. CDR3 length equals 14 residues.

The chain links TRBV25-1 to TRBJ1-1, with D perhaps TRBD1 (5 bases). V gave up 1 base and J gave up 2 bases, with 14 bases separating them. Germline lookup yields CDR1 MGHDK and CDR2 SYGVNS. The CDR3 contains 16 residues. The CDR3 bases are TGTGCCAGCAGTGAATCTCCAGGGATGGGTAACACTGAAGCTTTCTTT. Its protein is CASSESPGMGNTEAFF.

This sequence joins TRBV19 and TRBJ2-7; 8 nucleotides line up with TRBD1. The CDR3 contains 12 residues. The junction had 5 bases not matched to a gene; V was cut back by 9 bases and J by 4 bases. Germline V CDR1 and CDR2: LNHDA, SQIVND (reference sequence). As DNA, the CDR3 is TGTGCCAGCGGACAGGGTTGGTACGAGCAGTACTTC. The encoded protein is CASGQGWYEQYF.

This rearrangement joins TRBV14 to TRBJ2-1, with 7 nucleotides matching TRBD2. Germline lookup yields CDR1 SGHDN and CDR2 FVKESK. The CDR3 is made up of 16 amino acids. With V trimmed by 4 bases and J by 2 bases, 8 bases remained unmatched. The CDR3 sequence is CASSPKGGRAYNEQFF. The CDR3 nucleotides are TGTGCCAGCAGCCCCAAGGGCGGGAGAGCCTACAATGAGCAGTTCTTC.

The rearrangement joins TRBV27 to TRBJ2-1; 14 bases align to TRBD2. CDR1 MNHEY and CDR2 SMNVEV come from the germline V gene (reference sequence). V shed 9 bases and J 5 bases; nucleotides not matched to a gene: 6. The CDR3 runs 15 residues. The CDR3 nucleotides read TGTGCCAGTGGGACTAGCGGGAGATGGGACAATGAGCAGTTCTTC. It encodes CASGTSGRWDNEQFF.

This clone was seen a single time. The V and J genes are TRBV20-1 and TRBJ2-7, with D unresolved. V was cut by 4 bases and J by 4 bases, with 8 bases left in between. Germline V gives CDR1 DFQATT, CDR2 SNEGSKA (reference sequence). The CDR3 consists of 11 residues. CDR3 DNA: TGCAGTGCTAAGACTGAATACGAGCAGTACTTC. Encoded protein: CSAKTEYEQYF.